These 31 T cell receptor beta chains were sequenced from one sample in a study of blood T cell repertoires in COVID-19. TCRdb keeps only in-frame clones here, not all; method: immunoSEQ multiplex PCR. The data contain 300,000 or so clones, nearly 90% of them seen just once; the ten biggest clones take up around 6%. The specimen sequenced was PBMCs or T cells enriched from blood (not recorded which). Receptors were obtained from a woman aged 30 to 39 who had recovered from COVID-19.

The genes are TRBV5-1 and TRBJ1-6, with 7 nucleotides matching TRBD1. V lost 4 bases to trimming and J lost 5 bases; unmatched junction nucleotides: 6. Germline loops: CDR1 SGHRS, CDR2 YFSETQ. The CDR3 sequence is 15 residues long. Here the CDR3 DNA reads TGCGCCAGCAGCATCCTTACAGGGGATAATTCACCCCTCCACTTT. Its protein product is CASSILTGDNSPLHF.

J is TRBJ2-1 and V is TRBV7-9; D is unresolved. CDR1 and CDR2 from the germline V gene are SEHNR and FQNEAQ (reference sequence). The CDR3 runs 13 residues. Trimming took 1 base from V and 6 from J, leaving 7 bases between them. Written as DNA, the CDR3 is TGTGCCAGCAGCTTAGGGCCCCTCAATGAGCAGTTCTTC. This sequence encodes CASSLGPLNEQFF.

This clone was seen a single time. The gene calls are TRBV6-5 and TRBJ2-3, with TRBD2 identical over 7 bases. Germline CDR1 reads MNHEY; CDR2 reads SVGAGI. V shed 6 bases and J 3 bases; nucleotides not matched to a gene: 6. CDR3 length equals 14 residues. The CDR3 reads CASRPGLWTDTQYF. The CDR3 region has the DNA TGTGCCAGCAGACCGGGACTATGGACAGATACGCAGTATTTT.

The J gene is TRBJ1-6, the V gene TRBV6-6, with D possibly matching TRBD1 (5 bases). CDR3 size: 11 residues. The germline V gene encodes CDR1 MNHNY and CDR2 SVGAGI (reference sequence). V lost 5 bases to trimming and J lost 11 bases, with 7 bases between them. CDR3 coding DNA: TGTGCCAGCAGTCCAGGGACACCCCTCCACTTT. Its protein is CASSPGTPLHF.

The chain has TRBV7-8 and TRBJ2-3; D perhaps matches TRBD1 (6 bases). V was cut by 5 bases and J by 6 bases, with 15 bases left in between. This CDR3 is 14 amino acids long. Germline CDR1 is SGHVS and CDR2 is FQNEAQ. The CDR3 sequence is CASSPGQGVDTQYF. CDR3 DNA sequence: TGTGCCAGCAGCCCGGGACAAGGGGTCGATACGCAGTATTTT.

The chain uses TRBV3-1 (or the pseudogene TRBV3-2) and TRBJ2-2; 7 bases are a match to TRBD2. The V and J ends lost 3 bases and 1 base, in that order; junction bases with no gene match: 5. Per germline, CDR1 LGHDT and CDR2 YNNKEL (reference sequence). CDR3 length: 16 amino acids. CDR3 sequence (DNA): TGTGCCAGCAGCCACGTTCGCGGGGGGAACACCGGGGAGCTGTTTTTT. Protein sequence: CASSHVRGGNTGELFF.

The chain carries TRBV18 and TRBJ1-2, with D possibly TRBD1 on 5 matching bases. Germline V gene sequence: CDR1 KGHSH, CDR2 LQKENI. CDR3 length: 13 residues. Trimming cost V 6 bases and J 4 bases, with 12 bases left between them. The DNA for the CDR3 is TGTGCCAGCTCCCTGGGGCAGGGCTATGGCTACACCTTC. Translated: CASSLGQGYGYTF.

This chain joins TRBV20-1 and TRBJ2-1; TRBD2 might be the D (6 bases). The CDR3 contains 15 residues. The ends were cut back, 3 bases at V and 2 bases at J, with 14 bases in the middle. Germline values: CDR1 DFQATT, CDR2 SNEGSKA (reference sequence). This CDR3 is CSASSAGLTYNEQFF. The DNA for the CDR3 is TGCAGTGCTAGTAGTGCGGGGTTGACCTACAATGAGCAGTTCTTC.

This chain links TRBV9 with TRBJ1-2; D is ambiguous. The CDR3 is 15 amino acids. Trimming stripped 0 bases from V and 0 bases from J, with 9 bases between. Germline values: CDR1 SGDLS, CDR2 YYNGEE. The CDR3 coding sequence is TGTGCCAGCAGCGTAGAGGCTCAGGCTAACTATGGCTACACCTTC. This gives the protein CASSVEAQANYGYTF.

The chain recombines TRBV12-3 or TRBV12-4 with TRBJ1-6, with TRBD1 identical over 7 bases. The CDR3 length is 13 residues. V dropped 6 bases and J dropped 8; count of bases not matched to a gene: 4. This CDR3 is CASRGQTDSPLHF. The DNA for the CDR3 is TGTGCCAGCAGGGGACAGACGGATTCACCCCTCCACTTT.

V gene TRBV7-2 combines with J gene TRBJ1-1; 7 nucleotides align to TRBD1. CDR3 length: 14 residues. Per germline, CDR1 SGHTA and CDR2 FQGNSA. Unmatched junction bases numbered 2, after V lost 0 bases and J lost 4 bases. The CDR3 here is CASSLAGGPTEAFF. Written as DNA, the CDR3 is TGTGCCAGCAGCTTAGCAGGGGGCCCCACTGAAGCTTTCTTT.

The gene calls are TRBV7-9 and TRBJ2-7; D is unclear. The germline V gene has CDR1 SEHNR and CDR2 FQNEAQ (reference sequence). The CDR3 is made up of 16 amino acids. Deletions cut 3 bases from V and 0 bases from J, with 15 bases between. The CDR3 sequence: CASSFGRQRNSYEQYF. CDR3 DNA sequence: TGTGCCAGCAGCTTTGGCCGACAACGCAACTCCTACGAGCAGTACTTC.

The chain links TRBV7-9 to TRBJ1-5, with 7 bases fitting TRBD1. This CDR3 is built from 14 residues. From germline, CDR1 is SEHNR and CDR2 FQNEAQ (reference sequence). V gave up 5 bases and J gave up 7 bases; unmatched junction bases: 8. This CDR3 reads CASSPDRAGQPQHF. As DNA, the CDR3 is TGTGCCAGCAGCCCCGACAGGGCCGGACAGCCCCAGCATTTT.

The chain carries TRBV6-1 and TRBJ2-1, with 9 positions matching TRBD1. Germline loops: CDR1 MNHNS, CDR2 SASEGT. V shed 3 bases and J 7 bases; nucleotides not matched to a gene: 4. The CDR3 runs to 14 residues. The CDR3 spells CASSDGQGWNEQFF. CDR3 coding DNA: TGTGCCAGCAGTGATGGACAGGGGTGGAATGAGCAGTTCTTC.

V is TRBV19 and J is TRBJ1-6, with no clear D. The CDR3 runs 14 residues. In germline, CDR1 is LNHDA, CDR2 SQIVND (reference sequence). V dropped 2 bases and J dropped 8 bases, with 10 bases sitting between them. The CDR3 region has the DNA TGTGCCAGTAGTATATTCGGTCTGGATTCACCCCTCCACTTT. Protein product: CASSIFGLDSPLHF.

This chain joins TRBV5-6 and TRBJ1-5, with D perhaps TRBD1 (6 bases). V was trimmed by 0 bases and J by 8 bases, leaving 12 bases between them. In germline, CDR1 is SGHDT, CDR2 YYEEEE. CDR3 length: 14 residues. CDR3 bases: TGTGCCAGCAGCTTGGGACAGGTGGGGAAGCCCCAGCATTTT. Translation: CASSLGQVGKPQHF.

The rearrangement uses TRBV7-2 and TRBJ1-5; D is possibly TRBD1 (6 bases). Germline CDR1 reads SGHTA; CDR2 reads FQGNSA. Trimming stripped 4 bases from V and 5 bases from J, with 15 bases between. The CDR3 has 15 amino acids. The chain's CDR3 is CASSSEGGRYQPQHF. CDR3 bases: TGTGCCAGCAGCTCCGAGGGGGGGAGATATCAGCCCCAGCATTTT. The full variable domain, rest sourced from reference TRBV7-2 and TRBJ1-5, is GAGVSQSPSNKVTEKGKDVELRCDPISGHTALYWYRQSLGQGLEFLIYFQGNSAPDKSGLPSDRFSAERTGGSVSTLTIQRTQQEDSAVYLCASSSEGGRYQPQHFGDGTRLSIL.

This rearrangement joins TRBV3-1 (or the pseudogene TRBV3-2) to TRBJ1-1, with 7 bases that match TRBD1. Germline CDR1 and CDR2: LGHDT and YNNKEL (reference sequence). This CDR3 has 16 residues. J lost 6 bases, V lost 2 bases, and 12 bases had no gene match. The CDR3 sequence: CASSQPGRQGESEAFF. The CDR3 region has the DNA TGTGCCAGCAGCCAACCCGGGCGTCAGGGGGAATCTGAAGCTTTCTTT.

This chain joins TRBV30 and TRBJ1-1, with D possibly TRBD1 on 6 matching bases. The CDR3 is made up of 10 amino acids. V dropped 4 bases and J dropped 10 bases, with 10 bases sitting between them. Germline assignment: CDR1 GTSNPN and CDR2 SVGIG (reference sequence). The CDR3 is CAWNQGRAFF. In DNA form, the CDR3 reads TGTGCCTGGAATCAGGGGAGAGCTTTCTTT.

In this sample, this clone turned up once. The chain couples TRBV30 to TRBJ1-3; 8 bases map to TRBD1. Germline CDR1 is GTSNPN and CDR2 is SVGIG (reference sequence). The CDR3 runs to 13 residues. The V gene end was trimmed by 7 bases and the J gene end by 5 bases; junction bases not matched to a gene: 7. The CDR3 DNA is TGTGCCTCAACGGACAGGGAAAGAAACACCATATATTTT. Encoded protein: CASTDRERNTIYF.

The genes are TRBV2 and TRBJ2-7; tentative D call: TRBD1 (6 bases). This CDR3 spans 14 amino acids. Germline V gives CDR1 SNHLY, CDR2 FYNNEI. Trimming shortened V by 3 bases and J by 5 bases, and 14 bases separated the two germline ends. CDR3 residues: CASSDRHRDNEQYF. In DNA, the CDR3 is TGTGCCAGCAGTGACCGACACAGGGACAACGAGCAGTACTTC.

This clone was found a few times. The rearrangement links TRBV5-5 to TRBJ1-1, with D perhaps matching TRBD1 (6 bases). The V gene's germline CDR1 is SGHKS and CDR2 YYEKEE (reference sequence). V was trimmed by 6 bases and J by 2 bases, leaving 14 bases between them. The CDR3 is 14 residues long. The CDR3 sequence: CASTPTGANTEAFF. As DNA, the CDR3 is TGTGCCAGCACCCCGACAGGCGCAAACACTGAAGCTTTCTTT.

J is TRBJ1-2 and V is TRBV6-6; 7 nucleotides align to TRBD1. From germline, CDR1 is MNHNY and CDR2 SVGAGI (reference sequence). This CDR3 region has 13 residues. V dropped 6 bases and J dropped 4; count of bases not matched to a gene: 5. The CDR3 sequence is CASRNRDSYGYTF. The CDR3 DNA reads TGTGCCAGCAGGAACCGGGACAGCTATGGCTACACCTTC.

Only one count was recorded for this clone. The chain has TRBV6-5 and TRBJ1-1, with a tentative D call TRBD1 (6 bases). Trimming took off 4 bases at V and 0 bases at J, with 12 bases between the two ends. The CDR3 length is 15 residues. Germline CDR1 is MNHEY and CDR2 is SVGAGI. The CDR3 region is CASSSLDRMNTEAFF. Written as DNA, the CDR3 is TGTGCCAGCAGTTCCCTCGACAGGATGAACACTGAAGCTTTCTTT.

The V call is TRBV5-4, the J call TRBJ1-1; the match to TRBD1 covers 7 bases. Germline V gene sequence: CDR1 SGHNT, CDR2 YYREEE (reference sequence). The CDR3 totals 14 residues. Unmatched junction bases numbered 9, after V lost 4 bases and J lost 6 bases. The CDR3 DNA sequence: TGTGCCAGCAGCCCAATGACAGGGTGGCCTGAAGCTTTCTTT. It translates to CASSPMTGWPEAFF.

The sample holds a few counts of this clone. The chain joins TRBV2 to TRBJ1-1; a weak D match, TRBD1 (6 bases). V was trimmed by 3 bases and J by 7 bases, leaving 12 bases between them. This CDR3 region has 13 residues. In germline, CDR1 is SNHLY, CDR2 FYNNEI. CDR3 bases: TGTGCCAGCAGTGAGCAGGGGATGGGTGAAGCTTTCTTT. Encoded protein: CASSEQGMGEAFF. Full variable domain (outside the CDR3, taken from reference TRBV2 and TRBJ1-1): EPEVTQTPSHQVTQMGQEVILRCVPISNHLYFYWYRQILGQKVEFLVSFYNNEISEKSEIFDDQFSVERPDGSNFTLKIRSTKLEDSAMYFCASSEQGMGEAFFGQGTRLTVV.

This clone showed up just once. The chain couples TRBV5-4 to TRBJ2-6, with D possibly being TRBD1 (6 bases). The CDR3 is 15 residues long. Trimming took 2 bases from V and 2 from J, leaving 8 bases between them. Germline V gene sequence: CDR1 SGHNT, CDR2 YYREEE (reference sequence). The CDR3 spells CASSLHRAGANVLTF. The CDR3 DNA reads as TGTGCCAGCAGCTTACACAGGGCTGGGGCCAACGTCCTGACTTTC.

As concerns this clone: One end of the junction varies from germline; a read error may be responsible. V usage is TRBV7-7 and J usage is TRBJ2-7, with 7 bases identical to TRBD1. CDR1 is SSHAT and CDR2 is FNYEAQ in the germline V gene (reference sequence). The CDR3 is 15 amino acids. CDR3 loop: CASSPDRVGRGEQYF. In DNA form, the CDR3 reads TGTGCTAGCAGCCCCGACAGGGTTGGGAGAGGCGAGCAGTACTTC.

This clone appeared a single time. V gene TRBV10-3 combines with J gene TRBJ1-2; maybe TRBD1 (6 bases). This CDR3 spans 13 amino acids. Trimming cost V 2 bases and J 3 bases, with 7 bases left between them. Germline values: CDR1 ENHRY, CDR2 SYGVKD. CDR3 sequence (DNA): TGTGCCATCAGTGAGGAGGGGGACTATGGCTACACCTTC. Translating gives CAISEEGDYGYTF.

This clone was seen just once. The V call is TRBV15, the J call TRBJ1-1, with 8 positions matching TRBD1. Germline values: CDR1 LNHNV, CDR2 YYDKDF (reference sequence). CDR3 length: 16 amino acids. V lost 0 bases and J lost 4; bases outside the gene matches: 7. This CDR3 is CATSREQGEGGTEAFF. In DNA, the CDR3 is TGTGCCACCAGCAGAGAACAGGGGGAGGGGGGCACTGAAGCTTTCTTT.

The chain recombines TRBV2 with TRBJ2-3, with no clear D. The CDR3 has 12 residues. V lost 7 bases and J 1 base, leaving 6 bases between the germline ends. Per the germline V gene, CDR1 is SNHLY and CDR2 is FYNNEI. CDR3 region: CASTTGTDTQYF. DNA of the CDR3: TGTGCCAGCACGACTGGCACAGATACGCAGTATTTT.